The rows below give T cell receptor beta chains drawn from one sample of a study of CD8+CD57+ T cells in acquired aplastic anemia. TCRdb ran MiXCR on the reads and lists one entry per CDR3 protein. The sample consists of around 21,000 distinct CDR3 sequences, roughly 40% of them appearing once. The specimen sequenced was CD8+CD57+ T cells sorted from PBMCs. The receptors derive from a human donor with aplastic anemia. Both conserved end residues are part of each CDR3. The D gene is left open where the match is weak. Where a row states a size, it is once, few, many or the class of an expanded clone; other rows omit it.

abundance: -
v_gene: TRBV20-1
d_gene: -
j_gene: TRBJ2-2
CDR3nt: TGCAGTGCTAGACACAGGGAATTTGCCGGGGAGCTGTTTTTT
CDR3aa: CSARHREFAGELFF

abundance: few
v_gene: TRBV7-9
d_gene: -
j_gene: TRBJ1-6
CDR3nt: TGTGCCAGCAACCTGATGGGGGGTTCACCCCTCCACTTT
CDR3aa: CASNLMGGSPLHF

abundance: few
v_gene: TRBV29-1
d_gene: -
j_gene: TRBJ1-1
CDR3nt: TGCAGCGTTGAGGGGACACCTGAAGCTTTCTTT
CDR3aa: CSVEGTPEAFF

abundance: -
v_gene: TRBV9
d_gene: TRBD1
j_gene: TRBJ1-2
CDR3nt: TGTGCCAGCAGCTCGGACAGGGGGCCTGACTATGGCTACACCTTC
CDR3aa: CASSSDRGPDYGYTF

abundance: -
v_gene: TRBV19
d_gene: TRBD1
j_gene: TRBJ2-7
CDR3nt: TGTGCCAGTGGACAGGGATCCGAGCAGTACTTC
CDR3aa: CASGQGSEQYF

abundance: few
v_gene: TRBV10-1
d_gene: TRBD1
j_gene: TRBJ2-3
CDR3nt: TGCGCCAGCAGTGAGTCGACAGGGGAAGATACGCAGTATTTT
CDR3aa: CASSESTGEDTQYF

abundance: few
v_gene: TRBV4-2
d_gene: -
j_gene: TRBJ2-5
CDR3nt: TGTGCCAGCAGCCAGGCGGGACAGCCAGAAGAGACCCAGTACTTC
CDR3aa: CASSQAGQPEETQYF

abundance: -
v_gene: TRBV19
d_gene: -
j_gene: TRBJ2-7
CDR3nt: TGTGCCAGCCCCGGATTTTTCCGCGAGCAGTACTTC
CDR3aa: CASPGFFREQYF

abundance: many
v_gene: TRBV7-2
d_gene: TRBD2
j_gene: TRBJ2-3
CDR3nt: TGTGCCAGCAACCCCCCGGGACTAGCCGGGACAGATACGCAGTATTTT
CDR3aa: CASNPPGLAGTDTQYF

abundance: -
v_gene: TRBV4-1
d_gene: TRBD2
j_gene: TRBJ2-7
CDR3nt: TGCGCCAGCAGCCCACGGACTAGCGGGAGCGAGCAGTACTTC
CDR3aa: CASSPRTSGSEQYF

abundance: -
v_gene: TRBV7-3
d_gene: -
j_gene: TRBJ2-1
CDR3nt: TGTGCCAGCAGCTTAACCTCATGGAGCTCCTACAATGAGCAGTTCTTC
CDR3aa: CASSLTSWSSYNEQFF

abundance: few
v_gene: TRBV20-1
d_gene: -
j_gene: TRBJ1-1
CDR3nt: TGCAGTGCTAGAGGCCAGATCACTTACACTGAAGCTTTCTTT
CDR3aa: CSARGQITYTEAFF

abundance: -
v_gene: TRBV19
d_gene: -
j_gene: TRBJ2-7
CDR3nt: TGTGCCAGTAGTCAGTTAGGGGACACCGAGCAGTACTTC
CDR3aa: CASSQLGDTEQYF

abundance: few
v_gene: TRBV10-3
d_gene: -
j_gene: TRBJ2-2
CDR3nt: TGTGCCATCAGGGGGGACACCTTGGGCACCGGGGAGCTGTTTTTT
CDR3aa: CAIRGDTLGTGELFF

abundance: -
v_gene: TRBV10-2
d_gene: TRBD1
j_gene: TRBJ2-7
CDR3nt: TGCGCCAGCCGCCCGGGACAGGGGCTTTACGAGCAGTGCTTC
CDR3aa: CASRPGQGLYEQCF

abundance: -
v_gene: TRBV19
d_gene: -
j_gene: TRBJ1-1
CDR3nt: TGTGCCAGTAAAGGGGAGACTTTGAACACTGAAGCTTTCTTT
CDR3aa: CASKGETLNTEAFF

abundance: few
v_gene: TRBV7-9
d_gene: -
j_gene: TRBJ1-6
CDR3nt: TGTGCCAGCAGCAAGACAGAAAATTCACCCCTCCACTTT
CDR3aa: CASSKTENSPLHF

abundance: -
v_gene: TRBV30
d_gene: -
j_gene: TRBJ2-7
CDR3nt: TGTGACTGGAGTTCAGACGTGTGCTCTTCCGATCTAGACACAGGGTACTACGAGCAGTACTTC
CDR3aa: CDWSSDVCSSDLDTGYYEQYF

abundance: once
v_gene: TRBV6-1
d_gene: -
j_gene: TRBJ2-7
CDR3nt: TGTGCCAGCAGTGAGAGTCCAGGCTCCTACGAGCAGTACTTC
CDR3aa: CASSESPGSYEQYF

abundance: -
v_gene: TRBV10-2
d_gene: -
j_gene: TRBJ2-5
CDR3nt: TGCGCCAGCAGAAGGGAAAAGCGGGAGACCCAGTACTTC
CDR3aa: CASRREKRETQYF

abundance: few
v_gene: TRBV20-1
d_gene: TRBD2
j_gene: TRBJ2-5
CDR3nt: TGCAGTGCACGTAGCGGGCGCCAAGAGACCCAGTACTTC
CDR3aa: CSARSGRQETQYF

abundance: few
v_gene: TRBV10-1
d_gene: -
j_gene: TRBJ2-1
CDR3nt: TGCGCCAGCAGGTTCTACAATGAGCAGTTCTTC
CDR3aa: CASRFYNEQFF

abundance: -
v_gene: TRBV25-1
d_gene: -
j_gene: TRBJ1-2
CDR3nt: TGTGCCAGCAGTGAATGGGAGGGGGGAGGTTATGGCTACACCTTC
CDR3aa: CASSEWEGGGYGYTF

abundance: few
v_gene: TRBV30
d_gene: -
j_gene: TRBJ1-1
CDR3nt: TGTGACTGGAGTTCAGACGTGTGCTCTTCCGATCTTGAAGCTTTCTTT
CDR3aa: CDWSSDVCSSDLEAFF

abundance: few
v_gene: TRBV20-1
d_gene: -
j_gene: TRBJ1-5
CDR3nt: TGCAGTGCTGGGAGACAAATCAATCAGCCCCAGCATTTT
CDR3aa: CSAGRQINQPQHF

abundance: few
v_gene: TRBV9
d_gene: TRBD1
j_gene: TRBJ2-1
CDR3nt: TGTGCCAGCAGCGTAGCTTACAGGGGGTCTGAGCAGTTCTTC
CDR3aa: CASSVAYRGSEQFF

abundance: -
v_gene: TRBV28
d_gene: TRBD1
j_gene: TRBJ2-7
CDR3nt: TGTGCCAGCAGTTTGGAGGACAGGGCCTCCTACGAGCAGTACTTC
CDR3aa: CASSLEDRASYEQYF

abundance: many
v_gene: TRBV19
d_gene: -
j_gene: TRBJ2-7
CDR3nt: TGTGCCAGTAGTATAGATTTGGGACCCTACGAGCAGTACTTC
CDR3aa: CASSIDLGPYEQYF

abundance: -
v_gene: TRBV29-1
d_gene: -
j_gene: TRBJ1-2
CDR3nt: TGCAGCGTTGACCGCGGCGGGAACCGGGACTATGGCTACACCTTC
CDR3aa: CSVDRGGNRDYGYTF

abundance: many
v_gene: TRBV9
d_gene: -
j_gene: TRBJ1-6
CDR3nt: TGTGCCAGCAACCCGGGGCAACAATTGAGCTCCTATAATTCACCCCTCCACTTT
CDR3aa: CASNPGQQLSSYNSPLHF